The following is a TCR beta chain sequence with its context. This sample is drawn from a study of CD8 T cells in Susac syndrome. The RNA input was 0.5 to 1 ug, and it was reverse transcribed with random hexamers. MiXCR, run by TCRdb on the immunoSEQ multiplex PCR reads, gives a single entry per CDR3 protein. The data hold 77,000 or so distinct CDR3 sequences, with about 95% observed a single time. This clonotype was sampled from a human donor with multiple sclerosis. What was sequenced was CD8+ T cells from PBMCs.

For the CDR3, the DNA is TGTGCCAGTAGTATAGCCGTGAACACTGAAGCTTTCTTT. This encodes CASSIAVNTEAFF. The J gene is TRBJ1-1, the V gene TRBV19; D is ambiguous. CDR3 length equals 13 residues. V lost 1 base to trimming and J lost 0 bases, with 3 bases between them. Germline assignment: CDR1 LNHDA and CDR2 SQIVND (reference sequence).